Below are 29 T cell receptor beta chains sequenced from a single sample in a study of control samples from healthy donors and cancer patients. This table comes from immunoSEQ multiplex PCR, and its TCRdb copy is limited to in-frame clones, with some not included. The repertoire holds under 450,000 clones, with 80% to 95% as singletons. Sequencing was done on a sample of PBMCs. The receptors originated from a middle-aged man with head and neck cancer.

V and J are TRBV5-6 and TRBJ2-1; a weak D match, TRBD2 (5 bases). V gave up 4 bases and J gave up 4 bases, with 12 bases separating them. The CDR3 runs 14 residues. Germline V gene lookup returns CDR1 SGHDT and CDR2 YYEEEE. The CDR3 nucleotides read TGTGCCAGCAGCAAGGACTGGATATACAATGAGCAGTTCTTC. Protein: CASSKDWIYNEQFF.

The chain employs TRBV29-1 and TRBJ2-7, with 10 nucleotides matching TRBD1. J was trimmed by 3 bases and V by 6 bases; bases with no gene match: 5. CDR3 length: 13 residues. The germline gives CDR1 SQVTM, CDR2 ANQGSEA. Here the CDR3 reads CSVTGTGVYEQYF. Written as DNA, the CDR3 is TGCAGCGTCACCGGGACAGGGGTCTACGAGCAGTACTTC.

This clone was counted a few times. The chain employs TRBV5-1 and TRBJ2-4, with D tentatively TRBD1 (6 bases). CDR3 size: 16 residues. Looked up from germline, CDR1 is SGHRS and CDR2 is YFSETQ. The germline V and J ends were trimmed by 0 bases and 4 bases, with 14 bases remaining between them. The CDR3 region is CASSLGTRTEKNIQYF. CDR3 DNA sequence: TGCGCCAGCAGCTTGGGTACAAGGACAGAAAAAAACATTCAGTACTTC.

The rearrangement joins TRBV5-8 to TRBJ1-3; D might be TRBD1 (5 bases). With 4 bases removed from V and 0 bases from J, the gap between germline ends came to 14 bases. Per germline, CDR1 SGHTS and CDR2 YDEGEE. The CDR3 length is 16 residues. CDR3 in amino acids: CASSTPTASSGNTIYF. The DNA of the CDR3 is TGTGCCAGCAGCACCCCGACAGCAAGCTCTGGAAACACCATATATTTT. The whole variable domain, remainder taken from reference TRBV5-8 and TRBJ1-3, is EAGVTQSPTHLIKTRGQQATLRCSPISGHTSVYWYQQALGLGLQFLLWYDEGEERNRGNFPPRFSGRQFPNYSSELNVNALELEDSALYLCASSTPTASSGNTIYFGEGSWLTVV.

CDR3 sequence: CSVVRGVGIDGYTF. DNA for the CDR3: TGCAGCGTTGTGCGGGGCGTCGGAATCGATGGCTACACCTTC. This sequence joins TRBV29-1 and TRBJ1-2; tentative D call: TRBD1 (5 bases). Trimming left V 4 bases short and J 6 bases short, with 18 bases between. CDR1 SQVTM and CDR2 ANQGSEA come from the germline V gene. This CDR3 region has 14 residues.

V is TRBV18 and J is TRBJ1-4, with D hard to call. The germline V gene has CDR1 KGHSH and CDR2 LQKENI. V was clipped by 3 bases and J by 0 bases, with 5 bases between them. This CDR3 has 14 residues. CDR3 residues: CASSPIATNEKLFF. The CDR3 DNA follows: TGTGCCAGCTCACCCATCGCAACTAATGAAAAACTGTTTTTT. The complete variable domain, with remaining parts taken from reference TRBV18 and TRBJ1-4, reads NAGVMQNPRHLVRRRGQEARLRCSPMKGHSHVYWYRQLPEEGLKFMVYLQKENIIDESGMPKERFSAEFPKEGPSILRIQQVVRGDSAAYFCASSPIATNEKLFFGSGTQLSVL.

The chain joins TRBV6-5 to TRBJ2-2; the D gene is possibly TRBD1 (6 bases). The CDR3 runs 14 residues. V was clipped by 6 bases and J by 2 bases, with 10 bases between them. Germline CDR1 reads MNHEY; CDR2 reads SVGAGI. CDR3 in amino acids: CASRQGTNTGELFF. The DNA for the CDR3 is TGTGCCAGCAGGCAGGGGACAAACACCGGGGAGCTGTTTTTT.

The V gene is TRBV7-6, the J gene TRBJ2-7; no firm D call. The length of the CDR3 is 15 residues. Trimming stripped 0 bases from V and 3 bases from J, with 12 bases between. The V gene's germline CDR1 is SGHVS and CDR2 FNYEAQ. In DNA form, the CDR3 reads TGTGCCAGCAGCTTAGCTGACGGATCTCACTACGAGCAGTACTTC. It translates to CASSLADGSHYEQYF.

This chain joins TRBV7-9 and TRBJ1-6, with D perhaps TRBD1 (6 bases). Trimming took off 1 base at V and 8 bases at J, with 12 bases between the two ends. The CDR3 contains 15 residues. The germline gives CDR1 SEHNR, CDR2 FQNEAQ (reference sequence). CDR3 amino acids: CASSLVQGVDSPLHF. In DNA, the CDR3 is TGTGCCAGCAGCTTAGTACAGGGAGTAGATTCACCCCTCCACTTT.

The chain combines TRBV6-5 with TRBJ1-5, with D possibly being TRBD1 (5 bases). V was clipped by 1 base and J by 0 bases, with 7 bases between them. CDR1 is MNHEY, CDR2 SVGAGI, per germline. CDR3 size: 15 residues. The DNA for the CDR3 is TGTGCCAGCAGTTACTTAGGGGATAGCAATCAGCCCCAGCATTTT. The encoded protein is CASSYLGDSNQPQHF.

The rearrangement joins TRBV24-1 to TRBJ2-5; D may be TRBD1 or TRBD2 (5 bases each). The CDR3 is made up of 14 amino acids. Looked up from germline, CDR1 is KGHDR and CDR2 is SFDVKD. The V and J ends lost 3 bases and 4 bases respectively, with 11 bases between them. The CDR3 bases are TGTGCCACCAGTGATCAGGGACGGGGAGAGACCCAGTACTTC. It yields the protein CATSDQGRGETQYF.

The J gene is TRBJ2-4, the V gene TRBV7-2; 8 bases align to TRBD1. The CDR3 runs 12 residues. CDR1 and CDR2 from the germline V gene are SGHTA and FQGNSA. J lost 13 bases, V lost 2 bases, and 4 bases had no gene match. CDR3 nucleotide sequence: TGTGCCAGCAGCTTAACCCGGACAGGGCAGTACTTC. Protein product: CASSLTRTGQYF.

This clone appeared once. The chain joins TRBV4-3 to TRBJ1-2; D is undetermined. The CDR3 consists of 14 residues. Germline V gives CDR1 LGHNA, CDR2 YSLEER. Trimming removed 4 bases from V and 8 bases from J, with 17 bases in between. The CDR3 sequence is CASSPNKWDYGYTF. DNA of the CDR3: TGCGCCAGCAGCCCAAACAAGTGGGATTACGGCTACACCTTC.

CDR3 DNA: TGCGCCAGCAGCTCACAGGGCACAGATACGCAGTATTTT. Amino acid sequence: CASSSQGTDTQYF. This chain joins TRBV5-1 and TRBJ2-3, with D possibly matching TRBD1 (5 bases). The V end was cut by 3 bases, the J end by 1 base, with 6 bases between. The CDR3 length is 13 residues. The germline gives CDR1 SGHRS, CDR2 YFSETQ. Together with reference TRBV5-1 and TRBJ2-3, the CDR3 gives the full variable domain: KAGVTQTPRYLIKTRGQQVTLSCSPISGHRSVSWYQQTPGQGLQFLFEYFSETQRNKGNFPGRFSGRQFSNSRSEMNVSTLELGDSALYLCASSSQGTDTQYFGPGTRLTVL.

The CDR3 reads CASSLGGGAPKDTQYF. In DNA form, the CDR3 reads TGTGCCAGCAGCTTAGGTGGGGGGGCCCCGAAAGATACGCAGTATTTT. V is TRBV7-6 and J is TRBJ2-3; possibly TRBD2 for D (7 bases). Germline CDR1 SGHVS, CDR2 FNYEAQ. The V gene lost 1 base and the J gene lost 5 bases, with 16 bases spanning the gap. The CDR3 length is 16 residues.

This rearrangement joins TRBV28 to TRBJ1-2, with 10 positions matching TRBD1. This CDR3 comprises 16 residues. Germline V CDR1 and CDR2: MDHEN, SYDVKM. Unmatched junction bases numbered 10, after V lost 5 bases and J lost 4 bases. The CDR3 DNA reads TGTGCCAGCAGTCTTACTCGACAGGGGGCTGGCTATGGCTACACCTTC. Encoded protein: CASSLTRQGAGYGYTF.

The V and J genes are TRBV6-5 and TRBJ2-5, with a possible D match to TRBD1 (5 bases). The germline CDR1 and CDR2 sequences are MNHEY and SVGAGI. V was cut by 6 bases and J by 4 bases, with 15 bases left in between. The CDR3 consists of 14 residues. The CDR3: CASSRQIGSETQYF. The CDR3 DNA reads TGTGCCAGCAGCAGACAGATAGGGTCAGAGACCCAGTACTTC.

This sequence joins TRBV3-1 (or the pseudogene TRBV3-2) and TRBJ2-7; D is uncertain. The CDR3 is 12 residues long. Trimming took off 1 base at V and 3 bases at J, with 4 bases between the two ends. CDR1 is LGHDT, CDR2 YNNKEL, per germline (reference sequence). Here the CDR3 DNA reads TGTGCCAGCAGCCAAGGCCTCTACGAGCAGTACTTC. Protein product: CASSQGLYEQYF.

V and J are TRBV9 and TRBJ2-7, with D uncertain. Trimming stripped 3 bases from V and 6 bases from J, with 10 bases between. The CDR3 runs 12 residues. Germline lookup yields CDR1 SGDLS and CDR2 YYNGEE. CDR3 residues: CASSEQFSEQYF. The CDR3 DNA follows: TGTGCCAGCAGCGAACAGTTCTCCGAGCAGTACTTC.

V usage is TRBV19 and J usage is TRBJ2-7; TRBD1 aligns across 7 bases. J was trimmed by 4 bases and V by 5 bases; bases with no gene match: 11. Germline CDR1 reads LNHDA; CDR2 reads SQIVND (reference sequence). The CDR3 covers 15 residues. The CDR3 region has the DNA TGTGCCAGTAGTCTTCGGGACAGTCAACTTTACGAGCAGTACTTC. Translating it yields CASSLRDSQLYEQYF.

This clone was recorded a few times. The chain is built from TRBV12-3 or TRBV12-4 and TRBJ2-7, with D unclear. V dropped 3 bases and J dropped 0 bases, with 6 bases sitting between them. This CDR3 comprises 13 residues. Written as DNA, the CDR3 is TGTGCCAGCAGTTTCGGCAACTCCTACGAGCAGTACTTC. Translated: CASSFGNSYEQYF.

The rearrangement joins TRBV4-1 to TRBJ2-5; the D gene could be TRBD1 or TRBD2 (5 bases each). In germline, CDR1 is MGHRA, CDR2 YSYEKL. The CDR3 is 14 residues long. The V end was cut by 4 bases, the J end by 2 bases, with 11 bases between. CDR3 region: CASSRGSRQETQYF. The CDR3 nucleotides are TGCGCCAGCAGCCGGGGGAGCAGGCAAGAGACCCAGTACTTC.

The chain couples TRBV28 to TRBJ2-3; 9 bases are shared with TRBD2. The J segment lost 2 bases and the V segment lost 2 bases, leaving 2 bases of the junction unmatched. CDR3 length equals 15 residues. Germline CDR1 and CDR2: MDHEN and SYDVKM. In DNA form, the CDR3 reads TGTGCCAGCAGTTTAGCTAGCGGGACCACAGATACGCAGTATTTT. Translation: CASSLASGTTDTQYF.

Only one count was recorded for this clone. This chain's CDR3 is CASRRVGENIQYF. The CDR3, as DNA: TGTGCCAGCAGGAGGGTGGGGGAAAACATTCAGTACTTC. V gene TRBV6-5 combines with J gene TRBJ2-4; possibly TRBD1 or TRBD2 for D (5 bases each). V gave up 6 bases and J gave up 5 bases, with 11 bases separating them. Germline CDR1 and CDR2: MNHEY and SVGAGI. The CDR3 totals 13 residues.

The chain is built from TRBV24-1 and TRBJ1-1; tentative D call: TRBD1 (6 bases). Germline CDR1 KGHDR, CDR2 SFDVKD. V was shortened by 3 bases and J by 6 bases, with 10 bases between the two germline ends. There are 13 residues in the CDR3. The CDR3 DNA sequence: TGTGCCACCAGTGATACGAACAGGGCTGAAGCTTTCTTT. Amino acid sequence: CATSDTNRAEAFF.

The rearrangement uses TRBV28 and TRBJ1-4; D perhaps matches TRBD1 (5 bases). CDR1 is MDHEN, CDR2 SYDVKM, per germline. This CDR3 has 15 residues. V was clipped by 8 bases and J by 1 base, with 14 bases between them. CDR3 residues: CASGPRGGTNEKLFF. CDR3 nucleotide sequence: TGTGCCAGCGGTCCCCGGGGCGGAACTAATGAAAAACTGTTTTTT.

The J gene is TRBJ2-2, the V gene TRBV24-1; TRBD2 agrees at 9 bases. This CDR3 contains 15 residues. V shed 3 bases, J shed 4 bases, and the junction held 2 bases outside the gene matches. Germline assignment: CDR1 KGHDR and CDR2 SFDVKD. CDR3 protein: CATSDAGGITGELFF. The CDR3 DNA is TGTGCCACCAGTGATGCGGGGGGGATCACCGGGGAGCTGTTTTTT.

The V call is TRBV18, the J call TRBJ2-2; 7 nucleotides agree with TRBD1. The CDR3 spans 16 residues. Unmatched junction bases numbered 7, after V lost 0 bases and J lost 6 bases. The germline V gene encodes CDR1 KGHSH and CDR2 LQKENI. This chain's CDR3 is CASSPPNRGDSGELFF. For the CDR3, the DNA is TGTGCCAGCTCACCACCGAACAGGGGAGATTCCGGGGAGCTGTTTTTT. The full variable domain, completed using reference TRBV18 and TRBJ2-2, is NAGVMQNPRHLVRRRGQEARLRCSPMKGHSHVYWYRQLPEEGLKFMVYLQKENIIDESGMPKERFSAEFPKEGPSILRIQQVVRGDSAAYFCASSPPNRGDSGELFFGEGSRLTVL.

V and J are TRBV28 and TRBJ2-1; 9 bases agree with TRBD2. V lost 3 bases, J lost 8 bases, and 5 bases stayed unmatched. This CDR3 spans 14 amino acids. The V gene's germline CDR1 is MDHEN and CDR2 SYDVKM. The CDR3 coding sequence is TGTGCCAGCAGTTTGGGACTAGCAATTCATGAGCAGTTCTTC. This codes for CASSLGLAIHEQFF.